Below, 26 T cell receptor beta chains from the same sample are listed, as sequenced in a study of early T cells in non-severe SARS-CoV-2 infection. TCRdb itself ran the 5' RACE reads through MiXCR, one entry per CDR3 protein. This table has roughly 53,000 distinct CDR3 sequences, around 9.3% appearing once. This material consisted of whole blood, taken at baseline. The source of these receptors is an adult who was a healthcare worker with PCR-confirmed SARS-CoV-2 infection or an uninfected control (not recorded which).

The chain uses TRBV7-9 and TRBJ2-7; perhaps TRBD1 as D (6 bases). The germline gives CDR1 SEHNR, CDR2 FQNEAQ (reference sequence). Trimming stripped 5 bases from V and 4 bases from J, with 15 bases between. There are 14 residues in the CDR3. The CDR3 reads CASSAQRTVYEQYF. The DNA of the CDR3 is TGTGCCAGCAGCGCACAAAGGACAGTTTACGAGCAGTACTTC.

This clonotype was seen ten or more times. V usage is TRBV3-1 and J usage is TRBJ2-5; no clear D. Trimming took 1 base from V and 5 from J, leaving 11 bases between them. This CDR3 is built from 14 residues. Germline-derived CDR1 and CDR2 are LGHDT and YNNKEL (reference sequence). CDR3: CASSQVGIQETQYF. In DNA form, the CDR3 reads TGTGCCAGCAGCCAAGTCGGCATCCAGGAGACCCAGTACTTC.

This clonotype was observed a handful of times. The V gene is TRBV2, the J gene TRBJ1-1; D perhaps matches TRBD1 (6 bases). The length of the CDR3 is 15 residues. V shed 5 bases and J shed 0 bases, with 13 bases lying between them. In germline, CDR1 is SNHLY, CDR2 FYNNEI. DNA for the CDR3: TGTGCCAGCAGTCCATACGGGGGGCTGAACACTGAAGCTTTCTTT. Its translation: CASSPYGGLNTEAFF.

This clonotype has only a few counts. The rearrangement joins TRBV5-1 to TRBJ2-5, with D tentatively TRBD1 or TRBD2 (5 bases each). CDR3 length equals 17 residues. V lost 6 bases and J 2 bases, leaving 23 bases between the germline ends. In germline, CDR1 is SGHRS, CDR2 YFSETQ. The CDR3 loop reads CASTRLPPSGAQETQYF. CDR3 DNA: TGCGCCAGCACCCGCCTTCCACCTTCCGGGGCGCAAGAGACCCAGTACTTC.

This chain links TRBV6-2 or TRBV6-3 with TRBJ2-2, with D perhaps matching TRBD2 (6 bases). Per germline, CDR1 MNHEY and CDR2 SVGEGT. V was clipped by 7 bases and J by 3 bases, with 18 bases between them. The CDR3 covers 16 residues. This CDR3 is CASTHPRGTHTGELFF. The CDR3 DNA reads TGTGCCAGCACCCACCCCCGGGGGACGCACACCGGGGAGCTGTTTTTT.

Ten or more counts support this clonotype. The genes are TRBV3-1 and TRBJ2-1; D could derive from TRBD1 or TRBD2 (6 bases each). The CDR3 covers 17 residues. Trimming stripped 7 bases from V and 2 bases from J, with 21 bases between. Germline V gives CDR1 LGHDT, CDR2 YNNKEL (reference sequence). This CDR3 is CASTSNWGARTYNEQFF. The DNA for the CDR3 is TGTGCCAGCACCTCAAATTGGGGGGCCAGGACCTACAATGAGCAGTTCTTC.

This clonotype was seen at least ten times. V usage is TRBV7-4 and J usage is TRBJ2-7; 7 bases align to TRBD2. Germline V CDR1 and CDR2: SGHVT, SQSDAQ. The V gene end was trimmed by 5 bases and the J gene end by 2 bases; junction bases not matched to a gene: 6. CDR3 length: 14 residues. The CDR3 region is CASSAGDGPYEQYF. CDR3 nucleotides: TGTGCCAGCAGCGCGGGGGACGGCCCCTACGAGCAGTACTTC.

This clonotype was observed many times. V usage is TRBV27 and J usage is TRBJ2-1; 7 bases agree with TRBD2. Germline V lookup: CDR1 MNHEY, CDR2 SMNVEV (reference sequence). CDR3 size: 14 residues. J was trimmed by 9 bases and V by 2 bases; bases with no gene match: 7. The CDR3 reads CASSLSAGAGEQFF. The DNA for the CDR3 is TGTGCCAGCAGTTTAAGTGCGGGAGCGGGTGAGCAGTTCTTC.

Only a few counts were recorded for this clonotype. The rearrangement links TRBV7-2 to TRBJ2-1; D ambiguous. Germline V gene data show CDR1 as SGHTA and CDR2 as FQGNSA. Trimming took off 2 bases at V and 6 bases at J, with 11 bases between the two ends. This CDR3 contains 14 residues. The DNA of the CDR3 is TGTGCCAGCAGCTTATTTTGGCGCGCCAATGAGCAGTTCTTC. As protein: CASSLFWRANEQFF.

The chain couples TRBV7-9 to TRBJ1-4, with 7 nucleotides matching TRBD1. Germline values: CDR1 SEHNR, CDR2 FQNEAQ (reference sequence). The V gene end was trimmed by 5 bases and the J gene end by 5 bases; junction bases not matched to a gene: 8. The CDR3 has 15 amino acids. CDR3 region: CASSQGDAGNEKLFF. CDR3 sequence (DNA): TGTGCCAGCAGCCAGGGGGACGCTGGGAATGAAAAACTGTTTTTT.

This clonotype was seen a few times. CDR3 sequence (DNA): TGTGCCTGGAGTGTAAGGCTCCCTAATTCACCCCTCCACTTT. This sequence encodes CAWSVRLPNSPLHF. The chain carries TRBV30 and TRBJ1-6; no firm D call. Germline V lookup: CDR1 GTSNPN, CDR2 SVGIG (reference sequence). Trimming removed 0 bases at V and 6 bases at J, with 9 bases between. CDR3 length: 14 residues.

The chain is built from TRBV7-2 and TRBJ1-6; D is possibly TRBD1 (6 bases). Trimming removed 5 bases from V and 4 bases from J, with 21 bases in between. The CDR3 has 18 amino acids. Per the germline V gene, CDR1 is SGHTA and CDR2 is FQGNSA. The CDR3 DNA is TGTGCCAGCAGCCTCGGGGAGGGACAAGCCGCTTATAATTCACCCCTCCACTTT. It translates to CASSLGEGQAAYNSPLHF. Using reference TRBV7-2 and TRBJ1-6 for the parts outside the CDR3, the full variable domain is GAGVSQSPSNKVTEKGKDVELRCDPISGHTALYWYRQSLGQGLEFLIYFQGNSAPDKSGLPSDRFSAERTGGSVSTLTIQRTQQEDSAVYLCASSLGEGQAAYNSPLHFGNGTRLTVT.

Only a few counts were recorded for this clonotype. The chain has TRBV3-1 and TRBJ1-5; no clear D gene. The CDR3 has 15 amino acids. Germline CDR1 LGHDT, CDR2 YNNKEL (reference sequence). The ends were cut back, 1 base at V and 4 bases at J, with 11 bases in the middle. In nucleotides, the CDR3 is TGTGCCAGCAGCCAAGGCCCGGGCAATAATCAGCCCCAGCATTTT. Translated, it gives CASSQGPGNNQPQHF.

The chain is built from TRBV4-1 and TRBJ2-7; 10 nucleotides agree with TRBD2. The CDR3 extends over 14 amino acids. Germline V gene lookup returns CDR1 MGHRA and CDR2 YSYEKL. The trim removed 6 bases at V and 4 bases at J, leaving 6 bases unmatched. The CDR3 reads CASSPSGSGYEQYF. The CDR3 DNA is TGCGCCAGCAGTCCTAGCGGGAGTGGGTACGAGCAGTACTTC.

In this sample, this clonotype is medium-sized. V usage is TRBV19 and J usage is TRBJ2-1; a possible D gene is TRBD2 (6 bases). This CDR3 is 14 amino acids long. V was shortened by 4 bases and J by 4 bases, with 11 bases between the two germline ends. Germline loops: CDR1 LNHDA, CDR2 SQIVND (reference sequence). CDR3 amino acids: CASSTGTGYNEQFF. CDR3 in DNA: TGTGCCAGTAGTACCGGGACTGGATACAATGAGCAGTTCTTC.

J is TRBJ1-1 and V is TRBV2; D is undetermined. The CDR3 contains 14 residues. Per germline, CDR1 SNHLY and CDR2 FYNNEI. The ends were cut back, 7 bases at V and 3 bases at J, with 15 bases in the middle. For the CDR3, the DNA is TGTGCCAGCACCTCGGAAGGGCGGTACACTGAAGCTTTCTTT. This encodes CASTSEGRYTEAFF.

This clonotype was seen a handful of times. The J gene is TRBJ2-1, the V gene TRBV7-6; TRBD1 matches 12 bases. V shed 5 bases, J shed 7 bases, and the junction held 6 bases outside the gene matches. Germline assignment: CDR1 SGHVS and CDR2 FNYEAQ. This CDR3 is built from 15 residues. CDR3 protein: CASSPGQGAVNEQFF. CDR3 nucleotide sequence: TGTGCCAGCAGCCCGGGACAGGGGGCCGTTAATGAGCAGTTCTTC.

The sample holds many counts of this clonotype. The chain's CDR3 is CASSFSTWGQVYEQYF. The CDR3 nucleotides read TGTGCCAGCAGTTTTTCCACCTGGGGACAGGTCTACGAGCAGTACTTC. The gene calls are TRBV28 and TRBJ2-7; the match to TRBD1 covers 8 bases. Germline CDR1 reads MDHEN; CDR2 reads SYDVKM. V lost 3 bases and J lost 3; bases outside the gene matches: 10. This CDR3 is 16 amino acids long.

This CDR3 reads CASSSPDRVYGYTF. CDR3 coding DNA: TGTGCCAGCAGCTCACCTGACAGAGTTTATGGCTACACCTTC. The chain joins TRBV7-9 to TRBJ1-2, with a tentative D call TRBD1 (5 bases). This CDR3 is 14 amino acids long. V was clipped by 4 bases and J by 5 bases, with 14 bases between them. Germline V gene lookup returns CDR1 SEHNR and CDR2 FQNEAQ (reference sequence). Drawing the rest from reference TRBV7-9 and TRBJ1-2, the complete variable domain is DTGVSQNPRHKITKRGQNVTFRCDPISEHNRLYWYRQTLGQGPEFLTYFQNEAQLEKSRLLSDRFSAERPKGSFSTLEIQRTEQGDSAMYLCASSSPDRVYGYTFGSGTRLTVV.

The chain uses TRBV7-9 and TRBJ2-1; 11 bases are a match to TRBD2. This CDR3 contains 15 residues. Germline V CDR1 and CDR2: SEHNR, FQNEAQ (reference sequence). J was trimmed by 4 bases and V by 4 bases; bases with no gene match: 3. CDR3 amino acids: CASSSGTSGYNEQFF. The DNA of the CDR3 is TGTGCCAGCAGCTCCGGGACTAGCGGTTACAATGAGCAGTTCTTC.

The chain has TRBV12-3 or TRBV12-4 and TRBJ1-1; possibly TRBD1 for D (6 bases). V was shortened by 5 bases and J by 4 bases, with 17 bases between the two germline ends. This CDR3 is built from 15 residues. Here the CDR3 DNA reads TGTGCCAGCAGTCCAAACTTACAGGGCCGCACTGAAGCTTTCTTT. Its translation is CASSPNLQGRTEAFF.

This clonotype was found many times. The gene calls are TRBV11-1 and TRBJ2-5, with D possibly being TRBD2 (5 bases). CDR1 and CDR2 (germline): SGHAT, FQDESV (reference sequence). Trimming shortened V by 5 bases and J by 0 bases, and 10 bases separated the two germline ends. This CDR3 region has 14 residues. CDR3 region: CASSLGGYQETQYF. The CDR3, as DNA: TGTGCCAGCAGCCTAGGCGGGTACCAAGAGACCCAGTACTTC.

This rearrangement joins TRBV28 to TRBJ2-2, with 11 bases identical to TRBD2. CDR3 size: 16 residues. Germline lookup yields CDR1 MDHEN and CDR2 SYDVKM. V dropped 4 bases and J dropped 2; count of bases not matched to a gene: 3. The CDR3, as DNA: TGTGCCAGCAGTTCGGGACTAGCGGCTAACACCGGGGAGCTGTTTTTT. Translating gives CASSSGLAANTGELFF.

This clonotype was found many times. CDR3 in amino acids: CASSQDRVETQYF. In DNA form, the CDR3 reads TGTGCCAGCAGCCAAGACAGGGTAGAGACCCAGTACTTC. The genes are TRBV3-1 and TRBJ2-5, with TRBD1 as a possible D gene (5 bases). The CDR3 is made up of 13 amino acids. Germline V gene sequence: CDR1 LGHDT, CDR2 YNNKEL (reference sequence). V lost 0 bases and J 4 bases, leaving 6 bases between the germline ends.

The chain joins TRBV7-9 to TRBJ2-5; 8 bases are shared with TRBD2. The CDR3 length is 17 residues. Germline V CDR1 and CDR2: SEHNR, FQNEAQ (reference sequence). Trimming at V came to 4 bases and at J to 2 bases, leaving 12 bases not matched to a gene. The DNA of the CDR3 is TGTGCCAGCAGCTCCCTACCGGGACTAGTGAGGCAAGAGACCCAGTACTTC. Encoded protein: CASSSLPGLVRQETQYF.

The chain joins TRBV27 to TRBJ2-7; tentative D call: TRBD2 (5 bases). V dropped 0 bases and J dropped 4 bases, with 16 bases sitting between them. Germline assignment: CDR1 MNHEY and CDR2 SMNVEV (reference sequence). The length of the CDR3 is 16 residues. CDR3 bases: TGTGCCAGCAGTTTATCGATTGGATCTAGCCGGTACGAGCAGTACTTC. Encoded protein: CASSLSIGSSRYEQYF.